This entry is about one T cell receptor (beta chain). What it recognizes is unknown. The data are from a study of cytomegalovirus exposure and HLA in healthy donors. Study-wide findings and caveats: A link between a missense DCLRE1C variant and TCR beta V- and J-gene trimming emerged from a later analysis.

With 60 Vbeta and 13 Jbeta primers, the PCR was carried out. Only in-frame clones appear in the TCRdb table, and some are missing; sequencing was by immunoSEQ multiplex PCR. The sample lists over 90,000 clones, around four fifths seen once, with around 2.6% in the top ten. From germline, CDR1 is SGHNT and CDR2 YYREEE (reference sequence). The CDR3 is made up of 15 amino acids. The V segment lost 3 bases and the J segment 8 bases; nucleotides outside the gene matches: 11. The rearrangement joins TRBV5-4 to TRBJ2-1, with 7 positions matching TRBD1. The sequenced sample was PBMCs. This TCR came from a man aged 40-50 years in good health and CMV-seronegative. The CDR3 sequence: CASSSSDRSLHEQFF. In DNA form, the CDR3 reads TGTGCCAGCAGCTCCTCGGACAGGTCCCTCCATGAGCAGTTCTTC.